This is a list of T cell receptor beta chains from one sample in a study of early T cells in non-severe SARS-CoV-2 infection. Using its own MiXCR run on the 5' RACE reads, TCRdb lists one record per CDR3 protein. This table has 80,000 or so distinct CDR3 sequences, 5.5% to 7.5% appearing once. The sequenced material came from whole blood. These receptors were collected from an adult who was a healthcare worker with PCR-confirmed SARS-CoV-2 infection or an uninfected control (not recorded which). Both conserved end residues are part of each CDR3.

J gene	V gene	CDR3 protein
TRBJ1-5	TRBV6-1	CASSRQIRTLGGNQPQHF
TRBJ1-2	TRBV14	CASSQTGIPNYGYTF
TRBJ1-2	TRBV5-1	CASSPEAARGGYTF
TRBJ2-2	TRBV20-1	CSATDRVNTGELFF
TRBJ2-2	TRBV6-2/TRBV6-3	CASRRGAGALTGELFF
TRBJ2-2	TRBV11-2	CASSLLGRGPRGTGELFF
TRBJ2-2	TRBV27	CASSLRTKGTGELFF
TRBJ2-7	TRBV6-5	CASSYGRVGYEQYF
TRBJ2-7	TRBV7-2	CASSLGTGPYEQYF
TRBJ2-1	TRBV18	CASSLAGVHNEQFF
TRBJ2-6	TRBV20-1	CSANKYSGANVLTF
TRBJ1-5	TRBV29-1	CSVLAGPLGQPQHF
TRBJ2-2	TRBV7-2	CASSVSGTGSGTGELFF
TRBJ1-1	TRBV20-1	CSAQGSTEAFF
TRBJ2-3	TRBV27	CASSLKGGRGTQYF
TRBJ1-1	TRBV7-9	CASSGMTALNTEAFF
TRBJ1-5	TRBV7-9	CASSLAGDKAQHF
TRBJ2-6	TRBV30	CAWSPLGANVLTF
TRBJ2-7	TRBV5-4	CASSWGTGKTYEQYF
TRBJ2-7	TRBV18	CASSLGRATYEQYF
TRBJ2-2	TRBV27	CASSLSVEGRATGELFF
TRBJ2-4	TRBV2	CASSEEARGGKNIQYF
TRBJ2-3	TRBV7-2	CASSLGPLRRSTDTQYF
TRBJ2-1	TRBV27	CASSRGGIPNEQFF
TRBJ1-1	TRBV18	CASSGQENTEAFF
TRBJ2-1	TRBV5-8	CASSFVWGSEQFF
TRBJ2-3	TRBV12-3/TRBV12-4	CASSLIRTDTQYF
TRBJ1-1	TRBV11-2	CASSFSRGHTEAFF
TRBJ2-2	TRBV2	CASSARVANTGELFF
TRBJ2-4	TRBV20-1	CSAGGWDKNIQYF
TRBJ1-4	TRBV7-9	CASSETDRARPPFNEKLFF
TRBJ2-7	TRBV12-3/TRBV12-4	CASSLQGGVGYEQYF
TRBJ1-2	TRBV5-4	CASRKQGRRGYTF
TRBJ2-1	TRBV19	CASRGQYNEQFF
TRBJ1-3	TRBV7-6	CASSLGASSGNTIYF